Listed here are 10 T cell receptor beta chains from one sample, sequenced in a study of blood T cell repertoires in COVID-19. Repertoires were generated with immunoSEQ multiplex PCR, while TCRdb's copy carries only in-frame clones and drops some. The table includes a few hundred thousand clones, roughly nine tenths detected once. Sequenced material: peripheral blood. These receptors were taken from a man aged 18-30 years with active or convalescent COVID-19.

This sequence joins TRBV29-1 and TRBJ2-1; D may be TRBD2 (6 bases). V dropped 7 bases and J dropped 3 bases, with 7 bases sitting between them. The CDR3 is 11 amino acids. Germline CDR1 SQVTM, CDR2 ANQGSEA. The CDR3 sequence is CSGRDYNEQFF. The CDR3 region has the DNA TGCAGCGGGAGGGACTACAATGAGCAGTTCTTC.

The CDR3 reads CASSLAGGINNEQFF. The CDR3 DNA reads TGTGCCAGCAGCCTAGCGGGAGGGATTAACAATGAGCAGTTCTTC. The chain recombines TRBV3-1 (or the pseudogene TRBV3-2) with TRBJ2-1; 11 nucleotides line up with TRBD2. Germline CDR1 is LGHDT and CDR2 is YNNKEL (reference sequence). The length of the CDR3 is 15 residues. V gave up 4 bases and J gave up 5 bases; unmatched junction bases: 4.

The chain couples TRBV5-1 to TRBJ2-7; 7 bases are shared with TRBD2. Germline CDR1 and CDR2: SGHRS and YFSETQ. The CDR3 is 14 amino acids. The V segment lost 3 bases and the J segment 3 bases; nucleotides outside the gene matches: 6. The CDR3, as DNA: TGCGCCAGCAGCTGGTCGGGACTACTCTACGAGCAGTACTTC. As protein: CASSWSGLLYEQYF. Full variable domain (rest looked up from reference TRBV5-1 and TRBJ2-7): KAGVTQTPRYLIKTRGQQVTLSCSPISGHRSVSWYQQTPGQGLQFLFEYFSETQRNKGNFPGRFSGRQFSNSRSEMNVSTLELGDSALYLCASSWSGLLYEQYFGPGTRLTVT.

The V and J genes are TRBV4-3 and TRBJ2-5, with TRBD2 matching 8 bases. Trimming took 1 base from V and 5 from J; bases not matched to a gene: 12. The length of the CDR3 is 17 residues. Germline loops: CDR1 LGHNA, CDR2 YSLEER. In DNA form, the CDR3 reads TGCGCCAGCAGCCAAGTATGGGAAAGCGGGGGAACGGAGACCCAGTACTTC. Its translation: CASSQVWESGGTETQYF.

The chain has TRBV6-5 and TRBJ1-2; TRBD1 aligns across 8 bases. Trimming at V came to 6 bases and at J to 4 bases, leaving 7 bases not matched to a gene. Germline CDR1 and CDR2: MNHEY and SVGAGI. The CDR3 contains 14 residues. CDR3 sequence reads: CASSPGGYSYGYTF. The CDR3 DNA is TGTGCCAGCAGCCCAGGGGGCTATAGCTATGGCTACACCTTC.

With regard to this clone: The same CDR3 can be traced to other DNA sequences in this sample. The rearrangement uses TRBV27 and TRBJ2-3; no clear D. This CDR3 spans 12 amino acids. Germline V gene data show CDR1 as MNHEY and CDR2 as SMNVEV (reference sequence). The V gene lost 2 bases and the J gene lost 5 bases, with 5 bases spanning the gap. CDR3 in amino acids: CASSLLGDTQYF. DNA for the CDR3: TGTGCCAGCAGTTTACTCGGAGATACGCAGTATTTT.

There are a few counts of this clone. The chain employs TRBV5-8 and TRBJ1-5; 7 bases fit TRBD1. V was clipped by 7 bases and J by 6 bases; unmatched bases: 7. The CDR3 spans 13 residues. Germline loops: CDR1 SGHTS, CDR2 YDEGEE. CDR3 nucleotides: TGTGCCAGCGGGACAGCCCCGGGTCAGCCCCAGCATTTT. This encodes CASGTAPGQPQHF.

The chain combines TRBV6-1 with TRBJ2-4; TRBD2 matches 8 bases. Germline CDR1 MNHNS, CDR2 SASEGT. V trimming: 1 base; J trimming: 4 bases; junction bases outside the gene matches: 3. The CDR3 is made up of 15 amino acids. The CDR3 reads CASSEEREWKNIQYF. DNA of the CDR3: TGTGCCAGCAGTGAAGAGCGGGAGTGGAAAAACATTCAGTACTTC.

The genes are TRBV27 and TRBJ1-2, with 7 bases that match TRBD1. The CDR3 spans 15 residues. The germline gives CDR1 MNHEY, CDR2 SMNVEV (reference sequence). V gave up 8 bases and J gave up 8 bases; unmatched junction bases: 17. The CDR3 nucleotides read TGTGCCAGCTGTGCATTAGACAGGGAGAGCGAAGGCTACACCTTC. This gives the protein CASCALDRESEGYTF.

V gene TRBV7-9 combines with J gene TRBJ1-5; D uncertain. CDR3 size: 14 residues. Trimming pared 2 bases from V and 2 bases from J, leaving 7 bases between. Per the germline V gene, CDR1 is SEHNR and CDR2 is FQNEAQ (reference sequence). CDR3 amino acids: CASSLSTGNQPQHF. The CDR3, as DNA: TGTGCCAGCAGCTTAAGTACAGGCAATCAGCCCCAGCATTTT.